This T cell receptor beta chain was sequenced for a study of cytomegalovirus exposure and HLA in healthy donors. About the research overall: There were 90 million to 140 million unique TCR beta sequences, drawn from 180 million or so T cells, in an earlier analysis. The study, taken as a whole, reports: A later analysis by the authors found several of the most significant clusters apparently linked to common viral pathogens. As was reported, the HLA-A and HLA-B alleles of most subjects were accurately predicted from TCR beta sequences. Overall, around 150 TCR beta chains were annotated as cytomegalovirus-associated.

The V and J ends lost 4 bases and 2 bases, in that order; junction bases with no gene match: 10. CDR3 length: 17 amino acids. The germline V gene has CDR1 LNHDA and CDR2 SQIVND (reference sequence). This clone occurred once. Its antigen is undetermined. PCR was performed using 60 Vbeta and 13 Jbeta primers. Here immunoSEQ multiplex PCR was the method, and the copy in TCRdb shows in-frame clones only, minus some. The sample has 170,000 or so clones, approximately 84% seen once. The V gene is TRBV19, the J gene TRBJ2-3; 9 bases match TRBD2. The origin of this receptor is a man between 18 and 35 years old in good health and CMV-seronegative. The sequenced sample consisted of PBMCs. The CDR3 DNA is TGTGCCAGTAGTAGAGGGGCAAGCGGGGGGCTCACAGATACGCAGTATTTT. Protein sequence: CASSRGASGGLTDTQYF.